This TCR beta chain was profiled in a study of blood T cells in healthy people across ages. Germline V lookup: CDR1 MDHEN, CDR2 SYDVKM. This CDR3 is 13 amino acids long. Deletions cut 6 bases from V and 5 bases from J, with 13 bases between. As for this clonotype: Its antigen is not identified.

General observations from the study: Unsorted PBMCs prevented conclusive naive versus antigen-experienced comparison.

A J-beta primer mix and a sample-barcoded 5' primer were used in a second PCR of roughly 6 to 11 cycles. A single record per CDR3 protein comes from TCRdb applying MiXCR to the 5' RACE reads. The repertoire holds roughly 500,000 distinct CDR3 sequences, with about 25% as singletons. This sample also belongs to another study, concerning T cells of mothers and their children.

Sequenced: blood. The V call is TRBV28, the J call TRBJ2-5; tentative D call: TRBD2 (5 bases). The receptor was derived from a boy aged 5-17 years in good health. The CDR3 sequence is CASRDGNMETQYF. As DNA, the CDR3 is TGTGCCAGCAGGGACGGGAATATGGAGACCCAGTACTTC.